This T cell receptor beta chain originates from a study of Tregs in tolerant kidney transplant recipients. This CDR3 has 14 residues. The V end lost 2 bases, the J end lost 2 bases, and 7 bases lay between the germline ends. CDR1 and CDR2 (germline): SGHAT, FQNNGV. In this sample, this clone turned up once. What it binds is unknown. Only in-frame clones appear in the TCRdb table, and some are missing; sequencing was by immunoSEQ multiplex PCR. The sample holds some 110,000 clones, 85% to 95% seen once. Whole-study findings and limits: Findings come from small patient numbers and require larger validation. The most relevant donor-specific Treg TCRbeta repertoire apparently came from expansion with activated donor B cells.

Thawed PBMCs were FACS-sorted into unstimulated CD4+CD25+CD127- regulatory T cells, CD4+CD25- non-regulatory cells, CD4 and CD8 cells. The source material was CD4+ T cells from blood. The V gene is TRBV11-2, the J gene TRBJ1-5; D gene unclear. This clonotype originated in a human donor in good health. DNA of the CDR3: TGTGCCAGCAGCTTATCGCCAGGCAATCAGCCCCAGCATTTT. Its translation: CASSLSPGNQPQHF.